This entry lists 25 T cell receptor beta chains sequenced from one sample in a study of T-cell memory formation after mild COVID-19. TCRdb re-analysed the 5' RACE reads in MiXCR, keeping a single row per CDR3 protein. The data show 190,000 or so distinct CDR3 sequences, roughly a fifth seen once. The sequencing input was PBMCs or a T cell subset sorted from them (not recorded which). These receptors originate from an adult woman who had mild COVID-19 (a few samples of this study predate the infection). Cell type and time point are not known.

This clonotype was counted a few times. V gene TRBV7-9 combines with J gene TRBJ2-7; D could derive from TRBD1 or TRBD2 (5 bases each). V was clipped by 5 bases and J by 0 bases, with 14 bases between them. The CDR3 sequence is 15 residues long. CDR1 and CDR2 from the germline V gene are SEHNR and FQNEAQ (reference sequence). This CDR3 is CASSPTGAVSYEQYF. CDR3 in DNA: TGTGCCAGCAGCCCAACCGGGGCGGTCTCCTACGAGCAGTACTTC.

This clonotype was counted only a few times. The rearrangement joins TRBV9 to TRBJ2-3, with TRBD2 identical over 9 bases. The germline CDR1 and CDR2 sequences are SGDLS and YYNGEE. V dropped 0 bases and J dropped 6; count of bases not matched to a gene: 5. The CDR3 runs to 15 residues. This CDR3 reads CASSVGGGAHDTQYF. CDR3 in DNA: TGTGCCAGCAGCGTAGGCGGGGGGGCACATGATACGCAGTATTTT.

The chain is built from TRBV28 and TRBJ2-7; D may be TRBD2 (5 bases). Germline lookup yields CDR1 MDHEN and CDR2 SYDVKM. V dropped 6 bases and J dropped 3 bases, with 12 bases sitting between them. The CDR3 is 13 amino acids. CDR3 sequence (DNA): TGTGCCAGCAGCCCGGGATTGGACTACGAGCAGTACTTC. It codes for CASSPGLDYEQYF.

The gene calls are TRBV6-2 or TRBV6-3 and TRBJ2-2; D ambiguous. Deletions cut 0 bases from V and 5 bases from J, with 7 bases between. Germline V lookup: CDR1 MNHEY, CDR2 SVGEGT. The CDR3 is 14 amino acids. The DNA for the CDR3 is TGTGCCAGCAGTTACTCGTATCTTACCGGGGAGCTGTTTTTT. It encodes CASSYSYLTGELFF.

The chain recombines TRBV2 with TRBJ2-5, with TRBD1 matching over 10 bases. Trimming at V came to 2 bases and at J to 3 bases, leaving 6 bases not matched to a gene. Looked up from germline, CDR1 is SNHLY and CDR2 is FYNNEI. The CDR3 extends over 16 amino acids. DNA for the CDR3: TGTGCCAGCAGTGAATGCACAGGGACAGGGGAAGAGACCCAGTACTTC. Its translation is CASSECTGTGEETQYF.

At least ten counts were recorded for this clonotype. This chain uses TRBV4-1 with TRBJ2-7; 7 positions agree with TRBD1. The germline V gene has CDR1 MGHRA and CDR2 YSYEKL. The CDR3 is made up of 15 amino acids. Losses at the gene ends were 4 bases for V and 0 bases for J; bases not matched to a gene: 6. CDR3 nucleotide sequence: TGCGCCAGCAGCCCTCGGACAGGTCGCTCCTACGAGCAGTACTTC. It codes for CASSPRTGRSYEQYF.

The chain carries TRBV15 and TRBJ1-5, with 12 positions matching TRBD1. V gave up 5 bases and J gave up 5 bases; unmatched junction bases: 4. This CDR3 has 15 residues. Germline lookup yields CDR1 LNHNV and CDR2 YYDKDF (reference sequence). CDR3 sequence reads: CATSGDRGQDQPQHF. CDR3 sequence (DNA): TGTGCCACCAGCGGGGACAGGGGGCAGGATCAGCCCCAGCATTTT.

The CDR3 DNA is TGTGCCAGCAGCCAAGATGCTTGGACCAGCAATGAGCAGTTCTTC. This encodes CASSQDAWTSNEQFF. The chain has TRBV3-1 and TRBJ2-1; D not certain. V was clipped by 0 bases and J by 6 bases, with 12 bases between them. The length of the CDR3 is 15 residues. Germline V gives CDR1 LGHDT, CDR2 YNNKEL (reference sequence).

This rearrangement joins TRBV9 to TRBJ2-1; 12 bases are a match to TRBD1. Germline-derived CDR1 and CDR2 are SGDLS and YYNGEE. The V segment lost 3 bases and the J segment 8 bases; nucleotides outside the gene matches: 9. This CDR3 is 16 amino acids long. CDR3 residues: CASSGPGTGGWDEQFF. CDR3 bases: TGTGCCAGCAGCGGACCCGGGACAGGGGGCTGGGATGAGCAGTTCTTC.

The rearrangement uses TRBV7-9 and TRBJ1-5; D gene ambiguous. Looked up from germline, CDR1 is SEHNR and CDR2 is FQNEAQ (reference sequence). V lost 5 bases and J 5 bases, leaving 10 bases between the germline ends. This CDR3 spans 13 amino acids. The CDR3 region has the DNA TGTGCCAGCAGCGGGATCGCAGATCAGCCCCAGCATTTT. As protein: CASSGIADQPQHF. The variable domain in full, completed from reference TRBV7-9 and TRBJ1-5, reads DTGVSQNPRHKITKRGQNVTFRCDPISEHNRLYWYRQTLGQGPEFLTYFQNEAQLEKSRLLSDRFSAERPKGSFSTLEIQRTEQGDSAMYLCASSGIADQPQHFGDGTRLSIL.

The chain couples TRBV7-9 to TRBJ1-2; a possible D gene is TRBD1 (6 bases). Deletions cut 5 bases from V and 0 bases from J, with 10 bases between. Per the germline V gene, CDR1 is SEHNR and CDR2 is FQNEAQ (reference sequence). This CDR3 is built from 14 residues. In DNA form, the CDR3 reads TGTGCCAGCAGCCCGACAGGCCCTAACTATGGCTACACCTTC. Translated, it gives CASSPTGPNYGYTF.

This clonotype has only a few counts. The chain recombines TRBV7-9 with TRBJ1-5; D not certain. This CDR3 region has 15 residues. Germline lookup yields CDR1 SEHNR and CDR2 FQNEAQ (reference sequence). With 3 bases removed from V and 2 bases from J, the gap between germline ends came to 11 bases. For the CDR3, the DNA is TGTGCCAGCAGCTTTTCAGGTTCGGGCAATCAGCCCCAGCATTTT. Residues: CASSFSGSGNQPQHF.

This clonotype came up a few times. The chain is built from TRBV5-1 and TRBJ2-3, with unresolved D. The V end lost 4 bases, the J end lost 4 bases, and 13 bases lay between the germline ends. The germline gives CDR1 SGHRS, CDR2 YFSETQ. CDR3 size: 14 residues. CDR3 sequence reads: CASSKREVADTQYF. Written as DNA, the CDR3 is TGCGCCAGCAGCAAACGCGAGGTCGCAGATACGCAGTATTTT.

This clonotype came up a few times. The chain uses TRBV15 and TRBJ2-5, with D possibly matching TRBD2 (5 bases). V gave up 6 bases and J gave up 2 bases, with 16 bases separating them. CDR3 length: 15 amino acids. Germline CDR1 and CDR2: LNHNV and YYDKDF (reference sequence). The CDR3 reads CATRASSRRQETQYF. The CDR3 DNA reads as TGTGCCACCAGGGCGTCCTCACGGAGGCAAGAGACCCAGTACTTC.

The CDR3 DNA is TGTGCCAGCAGTTTTAGCGCCTATAGCACAGATACGCAGTATTTT. It specifies CASSFSAYSTDTQYF. V is TRBV12-3 or TRBV12-4 and J is TRBJ2-3; maybe TRBD2 (5 bases). The CDR3 totals 15 residues. V was clipped by 3 bases and J by 0 bases, with 10 bases between them.

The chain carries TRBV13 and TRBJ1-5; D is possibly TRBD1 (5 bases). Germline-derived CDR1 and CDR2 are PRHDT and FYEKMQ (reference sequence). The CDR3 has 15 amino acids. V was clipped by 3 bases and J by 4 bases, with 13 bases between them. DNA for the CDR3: TGTGCCAGCAGCTTGGGACCGCCGGGGAATCAGCCCCAGCATTTT. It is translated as CASSLGPPGNQPQHF.

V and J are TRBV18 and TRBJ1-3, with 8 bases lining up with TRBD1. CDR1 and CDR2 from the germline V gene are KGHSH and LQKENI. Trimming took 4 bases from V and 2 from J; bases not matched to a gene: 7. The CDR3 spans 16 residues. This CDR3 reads CASSQPDRETGNTIYF. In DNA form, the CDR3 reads TGTGCCAGCTCACAGCCGGACAGGGAGACTGGAAACACCATATATTTT.

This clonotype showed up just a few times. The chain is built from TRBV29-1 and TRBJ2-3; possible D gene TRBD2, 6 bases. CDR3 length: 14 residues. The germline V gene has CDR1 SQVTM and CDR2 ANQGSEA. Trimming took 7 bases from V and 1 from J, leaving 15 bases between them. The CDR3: CSASGREGTDTQYF. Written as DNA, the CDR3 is TGCAGCGCTTCGGGCAGGGAGGGCACAGATACGCAGTATTTT.

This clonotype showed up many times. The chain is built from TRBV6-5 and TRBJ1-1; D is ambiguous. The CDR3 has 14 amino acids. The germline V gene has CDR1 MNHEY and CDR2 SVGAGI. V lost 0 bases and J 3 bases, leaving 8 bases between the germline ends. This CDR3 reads CASSYSAGYTEAFF. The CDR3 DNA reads TGTGCCAGCAGTTACTCGGCGGGGTACACTGAAGCTTTCTTT.

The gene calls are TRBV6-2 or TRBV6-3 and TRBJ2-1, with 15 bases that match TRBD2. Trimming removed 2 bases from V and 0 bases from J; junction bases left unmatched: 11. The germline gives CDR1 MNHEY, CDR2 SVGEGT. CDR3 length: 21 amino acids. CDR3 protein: CASSYNEGLAGGGVSYNEQFF. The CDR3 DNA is TGTGCCAGCAGTTACAATGAGGGACTAGCGGGAGGAGGGGTCTCCTACAATGAGCAGTTCTTC.

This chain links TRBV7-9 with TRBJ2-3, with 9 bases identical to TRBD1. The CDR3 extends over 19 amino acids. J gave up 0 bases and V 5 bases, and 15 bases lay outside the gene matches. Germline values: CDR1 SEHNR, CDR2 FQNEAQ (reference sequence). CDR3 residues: CASSSFTGGFGDSTDTQYF. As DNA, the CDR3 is TGTGCCAGCAGCAGTTTTACAGGGGGCTTCGGTGATAGCACAGATACGCAGTATTTT.

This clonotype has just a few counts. The CDR3 bases are TGTGCCAGCAGCTTAGATGGGGGAAGTGAGCAGTTCTTC. Its protein product is CASSLDGGSEQFF. The gene calls are TRBV7-2 and TRBJ2-1; D assignment may be TRBD1 or TRBD2 (5 bases each). V dropped 1 base and J dropped 9 bases, with 10 bases sitting between them. The CDR3 runs 13 residues. From germline, CDR1 is SGHTA and CDR2 FQGNSA. The complete variable domain, with remaining parts taken from reference TRBV7-2 and TRBJ2-1, reads GAGVSQSPSNKVTEKGKDVELRCDPISGHTALYWYRQSLGQGLEFLIYFQGNSAPDKSGLPSDRFSAERTGGSVSTLTIQRTQQEDSAVYLCASSLDGGSEQFFGPGTRLTVL.

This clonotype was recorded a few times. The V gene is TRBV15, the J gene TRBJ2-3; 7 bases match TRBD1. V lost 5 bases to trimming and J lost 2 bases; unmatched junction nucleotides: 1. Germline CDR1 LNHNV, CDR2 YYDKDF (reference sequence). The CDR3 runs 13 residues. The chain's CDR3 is CATSDRDTDTQYF. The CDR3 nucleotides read TGTGCCACCAGCGACAGGGACACAGATACGCAGTATTTT. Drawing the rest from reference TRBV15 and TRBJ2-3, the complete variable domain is DAMVIQNPRYQVTQFGKPVTLSCSQTLNHNVMYWYQQKSSQAPKLLFHYYDKDFNNEADTPDNFQSRRPNTSFCFLDIRSPGLGDTAMYLCATSDRDTDTQYFGPGTRLTVL.

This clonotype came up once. The CDR3 DNA is TGCGCCAGCAGCCAAGAAGGCGCGGGGATGTCCTACGAGCAGTACTTC. This gives the protein CASSQEGAGMSYEQYF. The rearrangement uses TRBV4-1 and TRBJ2-7, with D perhaps matching TRBD2 (6 bases). CDR3 length: 16 amino acids. Trimming took 0 bases from V and 1 from J, leaving 13 bases between them. The V gene's germline CDR1 is MGHRA and CDR2 YSYEKL.

The CDR3 DNA is TGTGCCAGCAGCCGCCAGGGTGTCAACGGGGAGCTGTTTTTT. As protein: CASSRQGVNGELFF. This chain joins TRBV7-9 and TRBJ2-2; D perhaps matches TRBD1 (5 bases). The V gene lost 5 bases and the J gene lost 7 bases, with 14 bases spanning the gap. The CDR3 runs to 14 residues. CDR1 and CDR2 (germline): SEHNR, FQNEAQ (reference sequence).